These T cell receptor beta chains were read from a single sample in a study of blood T cell repertoires in COVID-19. Sequenced by immunoSEQ multiplex PCR; TCRdb stores in-frame clones only, minus some. The sample carries under 150,000 clones, approximately 88% recorded once. The sample comprised peripheral blood. These receptors came from a human donor in a cohort sampled during active COVID-19. Both conserved end residues are part of each CDR3. Each record gives: D gene, J gene, V gene, CDR3 protein. The D gene is left open where the match is weak.

D gene: .; J gene: TRBJ2-7; V gene: TRBV7-9; CDR3 protein: CASSLESSRVYF
D gene: TRBD1; J gene: TRBJ2-1; V gene: TRBV6-5; CDR3 protein: CASSWGTGKKNNEQFF
D gene: .; J gene: TRBJ2-7; V gene: TRBV7-6; CDR3 protein: CASSLDRTYEQYF
D gene: TRBD1; J gene: TRBJ1-3; V gene: TRBV2; CDR3 protein: CASSEIRGPGNTIYF
D gene: .; J gene: TRBJ2-7; V gene: TRBV6-5; CDR3 protein: CASSYSRQATYEQYF
D gene: TRBD1; J gene: TRBJ2-7; V gene: TRBV18; CDR3 protein: CASSLWGEDRGAYEQYF
D gene: .; J gene: TRBJ2-7; V gene: TRBV5-1; CDR3 protein: CASSLTGAYEQYF
D gene: TRBD1; J gene: TRBJ2-3; V gene: TRBV9; CDR3 protein: CASSVETGGRSDTQYF
D gene: .; J gene: TRBJ1-2; V gene: TRBV2; CDR3 protein: CASTQVNPNYGYTF
D gene: TRBD2; J gene: TRBJ2-1; V gene: TRBV14; CDR3 protein: CASSPLAGRYNEQFF
D gene: TRBD1; J gene: TRBJ2-5; V gene: TRBV25-1; CDR3 protein: CASSGYRGETQYF
D gene: .; J gene: TRBJ1-4; V gene: TRBV19; CDR3 protein: CASKVPGRDEKLFF
D gene: .; J gene: TRBJ2-3; V gene: TRBV15; CDR3 protein: CATSTGTDTQYF
D gene: .; J gene: TRBJ2-7; V gene: TRBV10-3; CDR3 protein: CAISESSSPYEQYF
D gene: TRBD1; J gene: TRBJ2-6; V gene: TRBV10-1; CDR3 protein: CASADRGQWCGGANVLTF
D gene: TRBD1; J gene: TRBJ1-5; V gene: TRBV3-1/TRBV3-2; CDR3 protein: CASSQDSTGNQPQHF
D gene: .; J gene: TRBJ1-5; V gene: TRBV25-1; CDR3 protein: CASSAGGSGQPQHF
D gene: .; J gene: TRBJ1-1; V gene: TRBV4-2; CDR3 protein: CASSQNQGRVTEAFF
D gene: .; J gene: TRBJ1-6; V gene: TRBV6-5; CDR3 protein: CASSYDSSDYNSPLHF
D gene: TRBD1; J gene: TRBJ1-5; V gene: TRBV27; CDR3 protein: CASSPDRGRNQPQHF
D gene: .; J gene: TRBJ1-5; V gene: TRBV11-2; CDR3 protein: CASSLGRDQPQHF
D gene: .; J gene: TRBJ2-1; V gene: TRBV11-3; CDR3 protein: CASSLRRGGEQFF
D gene: TRBD1; J gene: TRBJ2-7; V gene: TRBV10-1; CDR3 protein: CASSVGFGKGAMSYEQYF
D gene: TRBD1; J gene: TRBJ1-1; V gene: TRBV4-3; CDR3 protein: CASSQGQALNTEAFF
D gene: .; J gene: TRBJ2-1; V gene: TRBV18; CDR3 protein: CASSPPRGRFQTGYNEQFF
D gene: .; J gene: TRBJ2-5; V gene: TRBV5-3; CDR3 protein: CARSPWVTPGSETQYF
D gene: TRBD2; J gene: TRBJ2-2; V gene: TRBV3-1/TRBV3-2; CDR3 protein: CASSQGGSRELFF
D gene: TRBD2; J gene: TRBJ2-3; V gene: TRBV27; CDR3 protein: CASSPTTSGGYTQYF
D gene: .; J gene: TRBJ1-2; V gene: TRBV6-5; CDR3 protein: CASSYTGYYGYTF
D gene: TRBD2; J gene: TRBJ2-1; V gene: TRBV6-5; CDR3 protein: CASTTTSGGANEQFF
D gene: .; J gene: TRBJ1-5; V gene: TRBV24-1; CDR3 protein: CATSAGKFSNQPQHF
D gene: TRBD2; J gene: TRBJ2-2; V gene: TRBV7-6; CDR3 protein: CASRLGGANGYGLFF
D gene: .; J gene: TRBJ2-1; V gene: TRBV6-6; CDR3 protein: CASSWGQGYNEQFF
D gene: .; J gene: TRBJ1-2; V gene: TRBV6-5; CDR3 protein: CASRIQGAHGYTF
D gene: .; J gene: TRBJ2-1; V gene: TRBV11-3; CDR3 protein: CASSLERYNEQFF
D gene: TRBD1; J gene: TRBJ1-1; V gene: TRBV5-1; CDR3 protein: CASSSRTGLNTEAFF
D gene: .; J gene: TRBJ2-7; V gene: TRBV27; CDR3 protein: CASSSRGAPPYEQYF
D gene: .; J gene: TRBJ1-4; V gene: TRBV5-6; CDR3 protein: CASSLAGEGYATNEKLFF
D gene: TRBD2; J gene: TRBJ2-7; V gene: TRBV7-2; CDR3 protein: CASSWDYPRFYEQYF
D gene: .; J gene: TRBJ1-1; V gene: TRBV9; CDR3 protein: CASSYLSGHTEAFF
D gene: TRBD1; J gene: TRBJ2-7; V gene: TRBV10-3; CDR3 protein: CAISEDRVDEQYF
D gene: .; J gene: TRBJ1-3; V gene: TRBV9; CDR3 protein: CASSPLPSSGNTIYF
D gene: .; J gene: TRBJ1-1; V gene: TRBV6-5; CDR3 protein: CASRRRGGLNTEAFF
D gene: TRBD2; J gene: TRBJ2-1; V gene: TRBV2; CDR3 protein: CASPGGTPRSYNEQFF
D gene: TRBD2; J gene: TRBJ2-4; V gene: TRBV9; CDR3 protein: CASSPGLAGGAKNIQYF
D gene: TRBD1; J gene: TRBJ2-7; V gene: TRBV18; CDR3 protein: CASSPRDRGNEQYF
D gene: .; J gene: TRBJ2-3; V gene: TRBV6-5; CDR3 protein: CASRTDSPTDTQYF
D gene: TRBD1; J gene: TRBJ2-7; V gene: TRBV5-4; CDR3 protein: CASSLGGTGLNEQYF
D gene: TRBD1; J gene: TRBJ1-5; V gene: TRBV7-9; CDR3 protein: CASSGTGADQPQHF
D gene: .; J gene: TRBJ1-2; V gene: TRBV9; CDR3 protein: CASSVKEDLGYTF
D gene: .; J gene: TRBJ1-2; V gene: TRBV18; CDR3 protein: CASSPISGGAHGYTF
D gene: TRBD1; J gene: TRBJ1-2; V gene: TRBV19; CDR3 protein: CASLPGGGLYGYTF
D gene: .; J gene: TRBJ2-1; V gene: TRBV10-3; CDR3 protein: CATTGGDNEQFF
D gene: TRBD1; J gene: TRBJ2-3; V gene: TRBV19; CDR3 protein: CASSSGQKPSTDTQYF
D gene: .; J gene: TRBJ2-1; V gene: TRBV2; CDR3 protein: CASSGLDLLVDNEQFF
D gene: .; J gene: TRBJ1-4; V gene: TRBV10-3; CDR3 protein: CATRGGTNEKLFF
D gene: TRBD1; J gene: TRBJ2-7; V gene: TRBV5-5; CDR3 protein: CASSLEGTGTYEQYF
D gene: .; J gene: TRBJ2-4; V gene: TRBV6-6; CDR3 protein: CASSYGAELAKNIQYF
D gene: TRBD1; J gene: TRBJ2-7; V gene: TRBV19; CDR3 protein: CASRPGTGPSYEQYF